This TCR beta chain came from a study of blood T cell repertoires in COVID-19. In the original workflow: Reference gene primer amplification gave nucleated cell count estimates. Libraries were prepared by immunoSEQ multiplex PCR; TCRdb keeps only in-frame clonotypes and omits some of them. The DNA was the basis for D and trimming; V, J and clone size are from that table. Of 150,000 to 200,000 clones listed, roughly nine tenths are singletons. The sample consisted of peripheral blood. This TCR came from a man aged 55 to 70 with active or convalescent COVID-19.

In nucleotides, the CDR3 is TGTGCCAGCAGTTTAACGGCAGGGACTAACTATGGCTACACCTTC. Its translation is CASSLTAGTNYGYTF. This rearrangement joins TRBV27 to TRBJ1-2, with D possibly matching TRBD1 (5 bases). This CDR3 comprises 15 residues. Trimming shortened V by 2 bases and J by 0 bases, and 10 bases separated the two germline ends. Germline CDR1 MNHEY, CDR2 SMNVEV (reference sequence).